Listed below are T cell receptor beta chains from one sample, sequenced in a study of T cells after yellow fever vaccination. From the 5' RACE reads, TCRdb called clonotypes with MiXCR, one entry per CDR3 protein. The sample gives over 300,000 distinct CDR3 sequences, about 4% of which show up once; roughly 25% is in the top ten. The sequences come from PBMCs, collected 5 days after the yellow fever booster vaccination. These receptors all come from a man between 18 and 35 years old who received the YFV17D yellow fever vaccine. The CDR3 runs from the conserved cysteine through the conserved F or W. Fields, in order: CDR3 DNA, CDR3 protein, J gene, V gene, clone size, D gene. D genes are given only for firm matches. Part of the rows lack a size; the others show once, few, many or a class for expanded clones.

TGTGCCAGCAGTTACTCGTCACACGGGCGCGGAGCTTTCTTT,CASSYSSHGRGAFF,TRBJ1-1,TRBV6-5,few,NA
TGTGCCAGCAGTTACCAGTTAGAGGAGGGGAGCTCCTACGAGCAGTACTTC,CASSYQLEEGSSYEQYF,TRBJ2-7,TRBV6-6,NA,NA
TGCAGTGCTACCATGGGGAGGGACGAGCAGTTCTTC,CSATMGRDEQFF,TRBJ2-1,TRBV20-1,few,TRBD2
TGTGCCAGCAGCGTAGGGGGGATTGGGGAGACCCAGTACTTC,CASSVGGIGETQYF,TRBJ2-5,TRBV9,NA,NA
TGCGCCAGCAGCTCGGGGACAGGGGAGGTCTTC,CASSSGTGEVF,TRBJ2-1,TRBV5-1,many,TRBD1
TGTGCCAGCAGTTACCGGTCCCCGGGACAGGGGGTCACAGATACGCAGTATTTT,CASSYRSPGQGVTDTQYF,TRBJ2-3,TRBV6-5,NA,TRBD1
TGTGCCAGCAGCTCCGAGCGGGGGGCCTCCGAGACCCAGTACTTC,CASSSERGASETQYF,TRBJ2-5,TRBV7-2,NA,TRBD2
TGCGCCAGCAGCCAAGGTGGGGGGGGCTGGACAGATACGCAGTATTTT,CASSQGGGGWTDTQYF,TRBJ2-3,TRBV4-3,NA,NA
TGTGCCAGCAGCTCGACACGTCGGACTGAAGCTTTCTTT,CASSSTRRTEAFF,TRBJ1-1,TRBV7-9,few,NA
TGTGCCAGCAGTGAACTACGGACCGGCTACACCTTC,CASSELRTGYTF,TRBJ1-2,TRBV6-1,many,NA
TGTGCCTGGACCCACGGTGGAGGTTACAATGAGCAGTTCTTC,CAWTHGGGYNEQFF,TRBJ2-1,TRBV30,few,NA
TGCGCCAGCAGCCCGGGGGACGGATTCGAAGCTTTCTTT,CASSPGDGFEAFF,TRBJ1-1,TRBV5-1,many,NA
TGTGCCAGCAGTCGTACTGGGACTCCCGGAACGCAGTATTTT,CASSRTGTPGTQYF,TRBJ2-3,TRBV6-2/TRBV6-3,few,NA
TGTGCCAGCAGCGCCCCTATAGCGGGGGGCACAGATACGCAGTATTTT,CASSAPIAGGTDTQYF,TRBJ2-3,TRBV9,NA,TRBD2
TGTGCCAGCAGCTTGGGGGACAGGGGAAACATTCAGTACTTC,CASSLGDRGNIQYF,TRBJ2-4,TRBV5-5,many,TRBD1
TGTGCCAGCAGACGTCCAGGGGGCAGGGGCGCTTTCTTT,CASRRPGGRGAFF,TRBJ1-1,TRBV7-9,NA,TRBD1
TGTGCCAGCAGCTTACAGGATTCCCGCTCCTACGAGCAGTACTTC,CASSLQDSRSYEQYF,TRBJ2-7,TRBV11-2,few,NA
TGTGCCAGCAGTTTATCGGGGGGTCCTGAAGCTTTCTTT,CASSLSGGPEAFF,TRBJ1-1,TRBV12-3/TRBV12-4,NA,NA
TGTGCCAGCAGACGGCAGGGAAATTCACCCCTCCACTTT,CASRRQGNSPLHF,TRBJ1-6,TRBV2,few,NA
TGTGCCAGTAGTATAGCGATGGGGCCCCAGCATTTT,CASSIAMGPQHF,TRBJ1-5,TRBV19,few,NA
TGTGCCAGCAGCTTAGCGGAATATCAGCCCCAGCATTTT,CASSLAEYQPQHF,TRBJ1-5,TRBV7-8,many,NA
TGCGCCAGCAGCTTGAACCAAGAATTAAGCTCCTACAATGAGCAGTTCTTC,CASSLNQELSSYNEQFF,TRBJ2-1,TRBV5-1,many,NA
TGTGCCAGCAGTCCCGGTCCCGGGACAAACGTACTCCACTTT,CASSPGPGTNVLHF,TRBJ1-6,TRBV12-3/TRBV12-4,few,NA
TGTGCCAGCAGCTCACCCTTTACAGGGAGGAGTGAAGCTTTCTTT,CASSSPFTGRSEAFF,TRBJ1-1,TRBV7-9,NA,NA
TGTGCCAGCAGTCTCAGGACTAGCGGGGGGGCCCGCACAGATACGCAGTATTTT,CASSLRTSGGARTDTQYF,TRBJ2-3,TRBV12-3/TRBV12-4,many,TRBD2
TGTGCCAGCTCACCACTCGCACTACTAGCGGGGGCGGAGAATGAGCAGTTCTTC,CASSPLALLAGAENEQFF,TRBJ2-1,TRBV18,NA,TRBD2
TGTGCCAGCAGCTTCGGACAGGGAAGTGGCTACACCTTC,CASSFGQGSGYTF,TRBJ1-2,TRBV11-2,few,TRBD1
TGCGCCAGCAGCTTGCGGGGGGCGTACTCACCCCTCCACTTT,CASSLRGAYSPLHF,TRBJ1-6,TRBV5-1,many,NA
TGTGCCAGCAGCTACCCAGGGAAGGTCAGCGGGGGAAGTTTACGCGAGCAGTACTTC,CASSYPGKVSGGSLREQYF,TRBJ2-7,TRBV6-2/TRBV6-3,many,TRBD2
TGCGCCAGCAGCTTCCGGCGGGGCCAGACAGATACGCAGTATTTT,CASSFRRGQTDTQYF,TRBJ2-3,TRBV5-1,many,NA
TGTGCCAGCAGACCCACAGGGCGGGGCACCGGGGAGCTGTTTTTT,CASRPTGRGTGELFF,TRBJ2-2,TRBV11-2,NA,NA
TGCAGTGCCGACGATGACACAGATACGCAGTATTTT,CSADDDTDTQYF,TRBJ2-3,TRBV20-1,few,NA
TGTGCCAGCAGCTTACCCCACTTCCCCCCGGGGGATACGCAGTATTTT,CASSLPHFPPGDTQYF,TRBJ2-3,TRBV7-9,many,NA
TGCAGCGTCTGCCTCGGGTCCAGGGGACAGGGCACAGATACGCAGTATTTT,CSVCLGSRGQGTDTQYF,TRBJ2-3,TRBV29-1,many,TRBD1
TGTGCCAGCAGCTTGGGACCGCTCGGGGCTACCATGTCCAAAAACATTCAGTACTTC,CASSLGPLGATMSKNIQYF,TRBJ2-4,TRBV7-6,many,NA
TGTGCCAGCTCACCACCCCCCAGCTCCTACAATGAGCAGTTCTTC,CASSPPPSSYNEQFF,TRBJ2-1,TRBV18,many,NA
TGTGCCAGTACTGTCCGGGACAGCAATGAGCAGTTCTTC,CASTVRDSNEQFF,TRBJ2-1,TRBV19,few,TRBD1